The clone carrying this T cell receptor beta chain was recorded many times. V lost 4 bases and J lost 0; bases outside the gene matches: 4. The CDR3 totals 15 residues. Per germline, CDR1 MDHEN and CDR2 SYDVKM. This sample is drawn from a study of blood T cells in healthy people across ages. A sample-barcoded 5' primer and a J-beta primer mix were used in a second PCR of roughly 6 to 11 cycles. TCRdb passed the 5' RACE reads through MiXCR, listing each CDR3 protein once. The sample comprises 650,000 to 1,000,000 distinct CDR3 sequences, approximately 35% of which are singletons, and 10% to 15% rests with the top ten.

This rearrangement joins TRBV28 to TRBJ2-3; 7 positions match TRBD1. Sequences were obtained from blood. The origin of this receptor is a man aged 18 to 30 in good health. Here the CDR3 DNA reads TGTGCCAGCAGTTCTGGACAGGTTAGCACAGATACGCAGTATTTT. It is translated as CASSSGQVSTDTQYF.